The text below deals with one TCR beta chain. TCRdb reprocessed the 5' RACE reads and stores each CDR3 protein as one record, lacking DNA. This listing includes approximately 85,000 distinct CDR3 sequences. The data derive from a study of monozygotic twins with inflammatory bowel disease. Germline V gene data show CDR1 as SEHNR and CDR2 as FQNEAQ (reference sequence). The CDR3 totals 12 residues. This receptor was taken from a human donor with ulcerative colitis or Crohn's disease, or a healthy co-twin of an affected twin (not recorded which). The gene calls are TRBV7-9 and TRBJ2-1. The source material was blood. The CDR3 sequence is CASSVIGNEQFF.